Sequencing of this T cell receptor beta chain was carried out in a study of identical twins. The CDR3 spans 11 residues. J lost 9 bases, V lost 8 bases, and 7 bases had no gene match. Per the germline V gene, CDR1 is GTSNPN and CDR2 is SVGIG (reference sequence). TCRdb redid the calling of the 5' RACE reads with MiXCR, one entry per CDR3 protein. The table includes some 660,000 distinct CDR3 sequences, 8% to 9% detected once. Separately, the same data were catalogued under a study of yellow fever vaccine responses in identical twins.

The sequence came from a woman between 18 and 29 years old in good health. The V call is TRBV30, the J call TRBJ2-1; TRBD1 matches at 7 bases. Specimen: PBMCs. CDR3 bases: TGTGCCCGGGAAGGGGGCGGTGAGCAGTTCTTC. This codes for CAREGGGEQFF.